The text below deals with one TCR beta chain. The V gene's germline CDR1 is GTSNPN and CDR2 SVGIG (reference sequence). The junction had 6 bases not matched to a gene; V was cut back by 0 bases and J by 7 bases. CDR3 length equals 14 residues. The sample belongs to a study of blood T cell repertoires in COVID-19. Looking at the study overall: In each case, the material was cDNA or gDNA derived from T cells, B-cell-depleted T cells, or PBMCs.

Libraries were prepared by immunoSEQ multiplex PCR; TCRdb keeps only in-frame clonotypes and omits some of them. The table has about 42,000 clones, roughly 88% seen once. Sequencing was performed on peripheral blood. The sequence was collected from a human donor in a cohort sampled during active COVID-19. V is TRBV30 and J is TRBJ1-2, with TRBD1 matching over 9 bases. CDR3 loop: CAWSVGTGRIGYTF. The CDR3, as DNA: TGTGCCTGGAGTGTCGGGACAGGGCGGATTGGCTACACCTTC.